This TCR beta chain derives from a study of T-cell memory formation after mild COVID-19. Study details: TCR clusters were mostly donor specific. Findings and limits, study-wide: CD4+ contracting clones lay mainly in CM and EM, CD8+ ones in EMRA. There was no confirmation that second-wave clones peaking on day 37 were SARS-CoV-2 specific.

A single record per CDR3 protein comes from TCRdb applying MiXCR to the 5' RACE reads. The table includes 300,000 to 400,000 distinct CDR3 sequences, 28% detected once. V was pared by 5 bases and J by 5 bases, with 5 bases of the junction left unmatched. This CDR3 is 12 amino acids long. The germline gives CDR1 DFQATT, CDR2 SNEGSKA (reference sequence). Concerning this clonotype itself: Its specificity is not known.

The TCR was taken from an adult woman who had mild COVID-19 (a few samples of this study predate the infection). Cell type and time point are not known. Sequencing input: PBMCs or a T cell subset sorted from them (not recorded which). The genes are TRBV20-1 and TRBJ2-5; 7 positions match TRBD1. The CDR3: CSAPGQLETQYF. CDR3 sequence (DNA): TGCAGTGCTCCGGGACAGTTGGAGACCCAGTACTTC.